The 22 T cell receptor beta chains presented below share a single source sample, sequenced in a study of blood T cell repertoires in COVID-19. The protocol was immunoSEQ multiplex PCR, while the TCRdb copy is restricted to in-frame clones and leaves out a portion. The data show 200,000 to 250,000 clones, with approximately 77% seen just once and 3.6% held by the top ten. Sequenced sample: peripheral blood. These receptors all stem from a woman older than 75 with acute or convalescent COVID-19.

The chain recombines TRBV4-2 with TRBJ1-4; D ambiguous. Germline-derived CDR1 and CDR2 are LGHNA and YNFKEQ. Trimming shortened V by 0 bases and J by 7 bases, and 6 bases separated the two germline ends. The CDR3 totals 13 residues. This chain's CDR3 is CASSQDEGEKLFF. DNA of the CDR3: TGTGCCAGCAGCCAAGATGAGGGTGAAAAACTGTTTTTT.

V usage is TRBV3-1 (or the pseudogene TRBV3-2) and J usage is TRBJ2-5; 11 bases are a match to TRBD2. The V segment lost 6 bases and the J segment 3 bases; nucleotides outside the gene matches: 3. CDR1 is LGHDT and CDR2 is YNNKEL in the germline V gene (reference sequence). This CDR3 spans 14 amino acids. DNA for the CDR3: TGTGCCAGCAGTGTAGCGGGGGGGGAAGAGACCCAGTACTTC. It yields the protein CASSVAGGEETQYF.

The chain combines TRBV10-3 with TRBJ1-3; D perhaps matches TRBD1 (6 bases). V gave up 10 bases and J gave up 4 bases, with 11 bases separating them. The CDR3 consists of 12 residues. Germline V CDR1 and CDR2: ENHRY, SYGVKD. CDR3 amino acids: CANGQGGNTIYF. The CDR3 DNA reads as TGTGCCAACGGCCAGGGGGGAAACACCATATATTTT.

CDR3 DNA sequence: TGTGCCAGCAGCGATGACAGGGCGGACAATCAGCCCCAGCATTTT. Translating gives CASSDDRADNQPQHF. The V and J genes are TRBV2 and TRBJ1-5; the match to TRBD1 covers 7 bases. V lost 6 bases and J lost 3; bases outside the gene matches: 8. There are 15 residues in the CDR3. The germline gives CDR1 SNHLY, CDR2 FYNNEI.

This clone was counted a few times. The rearrangement links TRBV4-2 to TRBJ2-1; 13 nucleotides align to TRBD2. The V segment lost 0 bases and the J segment 6 bases; nucleotides outside the gene matches: 8. Germline loops: CDR1 LGHNA, CDR2 YNFKEQ. CDR3 length: 18 residues. The CDR3 DNA follows: TGTGCCAGCAGCCAAGACGAATCCGGGACTAGCGGGATCAATGAGCAGTTCTTC. Translated: CASSQDESGTSGINEQFF.

The chain uses TRBV23-1 and TRBJ2-7; 7 bases are a match to TRBD1. TRBV23-1 counts as an open reading frame of uncertain function. The J segment lost 1 base and the V segment lost 8 bases, leaving 11 bases of the junction unmatched. The CDR3 has 15 amino acids. Here the CDR3 DNA reads TGCGCCAGCGCCAGGTTTCAGGGGGATTCCTACGAGCAGTACTTC. This translates into CASARFQGDSYEQYF.

This chain links TRBV6-5 with TRBJ2-5; D not certain. This CDR3 has 11 amino acids. Germline V gives CDR1 MNHEY, CDR2 SVGAGI. Trimming stripped 4 bases from V and 7 bases from J, with 7 bases between. The CDR3 region is CASSSLWTQYF. DNA of the CDR3: TGTGCCAGCAGTTCCCTGTGGACCCAGTACTTC.

This sequence joins TRBV19 and TRBJ2-7, with a weak D call TRBD2 (5 bases). CDR1 LNHDA and CDR2 SQIVND come from the germline V gene (reference sequence). This CDR3 spans 15 amino acids. Trimming took 0 bases from V and 6 from J, leaving 15 bases between them. Written as DNA, the CDR3 is TGTGCCAGTAGTATAGATCATACGGCACGGGGCGAGCAGTACTTC. Its translation: CASSIDHTARGEQYF.

CDR3 amino acids: CASSLEMRMNTGELFF. The CDR3 DNA reads TGCGCCAGCAGCTTGGAGATGCGAATGAACACCGGGGAGCTGTTTTTT. The chain couples TRBV5-1 to TRBJ2-2; no definite D call. Germline V gene sequence: CDR1 SGHRS, CDR2 YFSETQ. V lost 0 bases to trimming and J lost 1 base, with 10 bases between them. This CDR3 is 16 amino acids long.

CDR3 sequence (DNA): TGTGCCAGCGGTGGACAAGTCACAGATACGCAGTATTTT. It is translated as CASGGQVTDTQYF. The chain recombines TRBV2 with TRBJ2-3, with D maybe TRBD1 (5 bases). Germline loops: CDR1 SNHLY, CDR2 FYNNEI. V lost 8 bases and J lost 2, with 11 bases in between. The CDR3 covers 13 residues.

This chain links TRBV28 with TRBJ2-1; D is uncertain. Trimming cost V 2 bases and J 8 bases, with 7 bases left between them. Germline V CDR1 and CDR2: MDHEN, SYDVKM. The CDR3 sequence is 12 residues long. The CDR3 loop is CASSLPTDEQFF. The CDR3 DNA reads TGTGCCAGCAGTTTACCTACAGATGAGCAGTTCTTC.

V gene TRBV6-5 combines with J gene TRBJ2-2; possibly TRBD2 for D (5 bases). Between the trimmed V and J ends, which lost 0 bases and 1 base, there was a span of 9 bases. CDR1 MNHEY and CDR2 SVGAGI come from the germline V gene. This CDR3 comprises 16 residues. The CDR3 DNA follows: TGTGCCAGCAGTTACTCTCTCGGGGTGAACACCGGGGAGCTGTTTTTT. The encoded protein is CASSYSLGVNTGELFF.

The V call is TRBV7-3, the J call TRBJ2-6, with a weak D call TRBD1 (6 bases). The V gene's germline CDR1 is SGHTA and CDR2 FQGTGA. Trimming pared 3 bases from V and 0 bases from J, leaving 12 bases between. The CDR3 covers 17 residues. This chain's CDR3 is CASSFPTGSSGANVLTF. CDR3 bases: TGTGCCAGCAGCTTCCCGACAGGATCCTCTGGGGCCAACGTCCTGACTTTC. Based on the CDR3 plus reference TRBV7-3 and TRBJ2-6, the full variable domain is GAGVSQTPSNKVTEKGKYVELRCDPISGHTALYWYRQSLGQGPEFLIYFQGTGAADDSGLPNDRFFAVRPEGSVSTLKIQRTERGDSAVYLCASSFPTGSSGANVLTFGAGSRLTVL.

The sample holds one count of this clone. The chain carries TRBV7-8 and TRBJ1-2; D not resolved. In germline, CDR1 is SGHVS, CDR2 FQNEAQ. The CDR3 length is 13 residues. V lost 4 bases and J 4 bases, leaving 10 bases between the germline ends. The CDR3 loop reads CASSSSIGYGYTF. CDR3 nucleotides: TGTGCCAGCAGCTCAAGCATCGGCTATGGCTACACCTTC.

This clone was picked up one time. This sequence joins TRBV19 and TRBJ2-3, with 8 positions matching TRBD2. Germline trimming cut 1 base from V and 1 base from J; bases unmatched to any gene: 7. Per germline, CDR1 LNHDA and CDR2 SQIVND (reference sequence). The CDR3 is made up of 17 amino acids. The CDR3 here is CASSIVDRAGGTDTQYF. In nucleotides, the CDR3 is TGTGCCAGTAGTATAGTGGACAGAGCGGGGGGCACAGATACGCAGTATTTT.

This chain uses TRBV6-2 or TRBV6-3 with TRBJ2-5; 9 nucleotides match TRBD2. This CDR3 comprises 15 residues. CDR1 and CDR2 (germline): MNHEY, SVGEGT. With V trimmed by 0 bases and J by 5 bases, 4 bases remained unmatched. Written as DNA, the CDR3 is TGTGCCAGCAGTTACTCGGGCGGGGGGGCGGAGACCCAGTACTTC. This gives the protein CASSYSGGGAETQYF.

This chain connects TRBV28 to TRBJ1-2; TRBD1 matches 7 bases. Unmatched junction bases numbered 9, after V lost 2 bases and J lost 6 bases. This CDR3 spans 15 amino acids. Germline CDR1 and CDR2: MDHEN and SYDVKM. The DNA of the CDR3 is TGTGCCAGCAGTTTAATAGACAGGGTGGTGAATGGCTACACCTTC. Translation: CASSLIDRVVNGYTF.

This chain uses TRBV7-2 with TRBJ2-1; a possible D gene is TRBD2 (5 bases). The CDR3 extends over 12 amino acids. Germline V gene sequence: CDR1 SGHTA, CDR2 FQGNSA. Trimming took 5 bases from V and 10 from J, leaving 12 bases between them. The DNA of the CDR3 is TGTGCCAGCAGCCCGGGGTTCTGGGAGCAGTTCTTC. This translates into CASSPGFWEQFF. The whole variable domain, remainder taken from reference TRBV7-2 and TRBJ2-1, is GAGVSQSPSNKVTEKGKDVELRCDPISGHTALYWYRQSLGQGLEFLIYFQGNSAPDKSGLPSDRFSAERTGGSVSTLTIQRTQQEDSAVYLCASSPGFWEQFFGPGTRLTVL.

This chain joins TRBV13 and TRBJ1-5; TRBD1 matches 7 bases. CDR3 length equals 14 residues. Germline values: CDR1 PRHDT, CDR2 FYEKMQ (reference sequence). V gave up 0 bases and J gave up 5 bases; unmatched junction bases: 1. Here the CDR3 reads CASSLGQGYQPQHF. DNA of the CDR3: TGTGCCAGCAGCTTAGGACAGGGGTATCAGCCCCAGCATTTT.

The chain has TRBV5-1 and TRBJ2-5; 7 bases map to TRBD2. Germline V gene sequence: CDR1 SGHRS, CDR2 YFSETQ. CDR3 length equals 16 residues. The trim removed 4 bases at V and 4 bases at J, leaving 13 bases unmatched. CDR3 loop: CASSLRLGGSRETQYF. CDR3 sequence (DNA): TGCGCCAGCAGCCTGAGATTGGGAGGGTCACGAGAGACCCAGTACTTC.

This sequence joins TRBV4-2 and TRBJ1-1; tentatively, D is TRBD1 (6 bases). The CDR3 totals 14 residues. Trimming shortened V by 5 bases and J by 4 bases, and 14 bases separated the two germline ends. Germline loops: CDR1 LGHNA, CDR2 YNFKEQ. The CDR3 is CASSGGGLATEAFF. The CDR3 DNA reads TGTGCCAGCAGCGGGGGGGGGCTTGCCACTGAAGCTTTCTTT.

The V gene is TRBV5-1, the J gene TRBJ1-1; 8 positions match TRBD1. Germline CDR1 reads SGHRS; CDR2 reads YFSETQ. This CDR3 region has 14 residues. J was trimmed by 1 base and V by 5 bases; bases with no gene match: 4. The CDR3 loop reads CASRLGQGNTEAFF. CDR3 bases: TGCGCCAGCAGACTCGGACAGGGGAACACTGAAGCTTTCTTT.